This T cell receptor (beta chain) comes out of a study of T-cell memory formation after mild COVID-19. Study context: TCR clusters largely stayed donor specific.

This clonotype was seen only a few times. Its antigen is undetermined. Whole-study results and caveats: Clones contracting over day 15 to 85 were CD4/CD8 balanced, with later expanders leaning CD4+.

V was clipped by 3 bases and J by 5 bases; unmatched bases: 9. Germline V gene lookup returns CDR1 SGHRS and CDR2 YFSETQ. The CDR3 sequence is 15 residues long. 5'RACE primed at constant segments yielded TCR alpha and TCR beta cDNA libraries bearing sample barcodes and UMIs. TCRdb fed the 5' RACE reads into MiXCR, producing one record per CDR3 protein. The sample comprises 550,000 to 600,000 distinct CDR3 sequences, about a fifth of which are singletons, and 8.4% rests with the top ten. The receptor comes from an adult woman who had mild COVID-19 (a few samples of this study predate the infection). Cell type and time point are not known. The chain carries TRBV5-1 and TRBJ2-5, with TRBD1 matching over 8 bases. Sequenced material: PBMCs or a T cell subset sorted from them (not recorded which). The CDR3 nucleotides are TGCGCCAGCAGCTACGGGACAGGCGCCCGGGAGACCCAGTACTTC. It is translated as CASSYGTGARETQYF.